Reported below is one T cell receptor (beta chain). Antigen unknown. Being one base from a much bigger clone, this may be a read error. It was RNA transcripts that yielded the amplified TCR beta CDR3 regions. The HTBI primer set served for first-round RT-PCR of the TCR CDR3. One entry per CDR3 protein results from TCRdb running MiXCR on the multiplex PCR reads. This sample has some 150,000 distinct CDR3 sequences, with approximately 20% found just once. The sample comes from a study of T cells in Graves' hyperthyroidism and ophthalmopathy. Notes on the study in general: Expanded thyroid clonotypes (above 0.001) were mostly also found in blood.

V gave up 5 bases and J gave up 7 bases; unmatched junction bases: 9. The CDR3 spans 14 residues. CDR1 KGHDR and CDR2 SFDVKD come from the germline V gene. The V gene is TRBV24-1, the J gene TRBJ1-2, with 7 positions matching TRBD1. Sequenced: blood. The sequence was collected from a woman in her 50s with Graves' hyperthyroidism that later progressed to Graves' ophthalmopathy. Here the CDR3 reads CATSGGRGESGYTF. The CDR3 DNA reads as TGTGCCACCAGTGGAGGCAGGGGGGAGAGTGGCTACACCTTC.